A single sample is the source of the 27 T cell receptor beta chains below, sequenced in a study of tissue T cells after allogeneic stem cell transplantation. The method was immunoSEQ multiplex PCR; TCRdb's version includes in-frame clones alone and lacks a portion of them. The data contain approximately 9,700 clones, approximately 59% of them singletons. The sample here was tissue from the ileum, taken at autopsy. These receptor sequences come from a woman aged 18-55 years with breast cancer.

The J gene is TRBJ2-2, the V gene TRBV7-3; 7 bases align to TRBD2. The CDR3 extends over 18 amino acids. The V segment lost 5 bases and the J segment 3 bases; nucleotides outside the gene matches: 15. The germline CDR1 and CDR2 sequences are SGHTA and FQGTGA. The CDR3 protein is CASSRLPKSSGHTGELFF. CDR3 nucleotide sequence: TGTGCCAGCAGCCGTCTGCCTAAATCTAGCGGCCACACCGGGGAGCTGTTTTTT.

The chain recombines TRBV10-3 with TRBJ2-1; TRBD1 matches 9 bases. V shed 0 bases and J 5 bases; nucleotides not matched to a gene: 8. The germline V gene encodes CDR1 ENHRY and CDR2 SYGVKD. The CDR3 covers 17 residues. This chain's CDR3 is CAISESGTGREDNEQFF. CDR3 nucleotide sequence: TGTGCCATCAGTGAGTCTGGGACAGGGAGGGAGGACAATGAGCAGTTCTTC.

The chain uses TRBV11-3 and TRBJ1-1; 11 bases align to TRBD1. This CDR3 region has 15 residues. Unmatched junction bases numbered 3, after V lost 5 bases and J lost 1 base. Germline-derived CDR1 and CDR2 are SGHNT and YENEEA. The CDR3 coding sequence is TGTGCCAGCAGCACGGGACAGGGGGAGAACACTGAAGCTTTCTTT. Translation: CASSTGQGENTEAFF.

The chain combines TRBV7-2 with TRBJ1-2; D ambiguous. The CDR3 covers 13 residues. The V end was cut by 5 bases, the J end by 2 bases, with 9 bases between. Germline V gene lookup returns CDR1 SGHTA and CDR2 FQGNSA. The CDR3 coding sequence is TGTGCCAGCAGCGAAGTAGGGAACTATGGCTACACCTTC. This sequence encodes CASSEVGNYGYTF.

The chain couples TRBV20-1 to TRBJ2-1; the D gene is possibly TRBD2 (5 bases). CDR3 length equals 11 residues. CDR1 and CDR2 (germline): DFQATT, SNEGSKA (reference sequence). V dropped 0 bases and J dropped 12 bases, with 9 bases sitting between them. The CDR3: CSARDRRAQFF. The CDR3 DNA follows: TGCAGTGCTAGAGATCGGCGGGCGCAGTTCTTC.

This chain connects TRBV30 to TRBJ1-4; D perhaps matches TRBD1 (5 bases). Trimming removed 5 bases from V and 1 base from J, with 5 bases in between. This CDR3 region has 12 residues. Germline lookup yields CDR1 GTSNPN and CDR2 SVGIG (reference sequence). CDR3 in amino acids: CAWGGTNEKLFF. CDR3 nucleotides: TGTGCCTGGGGGGGAACTAATGAAAAACTGTTTTTT.

This clone was seen a few times. In the same sample, other DNA sequences code for this CDR3. This rearrangement joins TRBV19 to TRBJ2-7, with 9 positions matching TRBD2. The CDR3 loop spans 13 amino acids. V shed 4 bases, J shed 4 bases, and the junction held 2 bases outside the gene matches. The germline V gene encodes CDR1 LNHDA and CDR2 SQIVND (reference sequence). CDR3 DNA: TGTGCCAGTAGTACCAGCGGGAGGTACGAGCAGTACTTC. It specifies CASSTSGRYEQYF.

This chain connects TRBV9 to TRBJ2-7; 7 bases align to TRBD2. There are 13 residues in the CDR3. Trimming took 3 bases from V and 7 from J; bases not matched to a gene: 7. Germline CDR1 SGDLS, CDR2 YYNGEE. CDR3 loop: CASSASGEGEQYF. The CDR3 nucleotides are TGTGCCAGCAGCGCCTCTGGGGAGGGAGAGCAGTACTTC.

Only a few counts were recorded for this clone. DNA for the CDR3: TGCGCCAGCAGCTATAGGGGGACAGGGCTAGCGGATGAAGCTTTCTTT. The encoded protein is CASSYRGTGLADEAFF. The V call is TRBV5-1, the J call TRBJ1-1; TRBD1 aligns across 9 bases. CDR3 length: 16 residues. Germline CDR1 and CDR2: SGHRS and YFSETQ. The junction had 13 bases not matched to a gene; V was cut back by 3 bases and J by 7 bases. The full variable domain, with the rest looked up from reference TRBV5-1 and TRBJ1-1, is KAGVTQTPRYLIKTRGQQVTLSCSPISGHRSVSWYQQTPGQGLQFLFEYFSETQRNKGNFPGRFSGRQFSNSRSEMNVSTLELGDSALYLCASSYRGTGLADEAFFGQGTRLTVV.

This rearrangement joins TRBV10-3 to TRBJ1-1; D unclear. V was trimmed by 2 bases and J by 3 bases, leaving 10 bases between them. Germline CDR1 reads ENHRY; CDR2 reads SYGVKD. The CDR3 is 14 residues long. The CDR3: CAISEGYGDTEAFF. In DNA, the CDR3 is TGTGCCATCAGTGAGGGGTATGGTGACACTGAAGCTTTCTTT.

This chain uses TRBV29-1 with TRBJ2-2; D tentatively fits TRBD1 or TRBD2 (5 bases each). The germline V and J ends were trimmed by 6 bases and 0 bases, with 17 bases remaining between them. Germline CDR1 reads SQVTM; CDR2 reads ANQGSEA. This CDR3 has 16 residues. The CDR3 bases are TGCAGCGTGGGGGATTGGCAAAACGCGAACACCGGGGAGCTGTTTTTT. This translates into CSVGDWQNANTGELFF.

This chain links TRBV7-2 with TRBJ1-1, with TRBD1 as a possible D gene (5 bases). Germline V gene data show CDR1 as SGHTA and CDR2 as FQGNSA. Trimming took 5 bases from V and 1 from J, leaving 8 bases between them. The CDR3 is made up of 13 amino acids. The CDR3 region has the DNA TGTGCCAGCAGCCTAGACAGGAACACTGAAGCTTTCTTT. This translates into CASSLDRNTEAFF.

This clone was counted between two and nine times. The J gene is TRBJ2-7, the V gene TRBV11-2; a weak D match, TRBD1 (6 bases). V was shortened by 2 bases and J by 5 bases, with 25 bases between the two germline ends. Per the germline V gene, CDR1 is SGHAT and CDR2 is FQNNGV. There are 18 residues in the CDR3. CDR3 amino acids: CASSLRLKGEGLLDEQYF. The CDR3 DNA reads TGTGCCAGCAGCTTAAGGCTTAAGGGGGAAGGTCTACTTGACGAGCAGTACTTC.

The chain links TRBV7-3 to TRBJ2-1, with 10 nucleotides matching TRBD2. V was clipped by 5 bases and J by 4 bases; unmatched bases: 5. Germline-derived CDR1 and CDR2 are SGHTA and FQGTGA. The CDR3 is made up of 15 amino acids. The CDR3 loop reads CASSLLAGAYNEQFF. The CDR3 DNA follows: TGTGCCAGCAGCCTCCTAGCGGGAGCTTACAATGAGCAGTTCTTC.

The rearrangement joins TRBV4-3 to TRBJ2-3; D is uncertain. V dropped 5 bases and J dropped 3 bases, with 12 bases sitting between them. Germline V CDR1 and CDR2: LGHNA, YSLEER. The length of the CDR3 is 14 residues. The CDR3 region is CASSLRSETDTQYF. The CDR3 region has the DNA TGCGCCAGCAGCTTAAGGAGTGAAACAGATACGCAGTATTTT.

The chain employs TRBV2 and TRBJ2-7; D is possibly TRBD2 (7 bases). Trimming removed 3 bases at V and 4 bases at J, with 13 bases between. The length of the CDR3 is 14 residues. Germline CDR1 is SNHLY and CDR2 is FYNNEI. DNA of the CDR3: TGTGCCAGCAGTGACGGGGGGCGACCTTACGAGCAGTACTTC. This encodes CASSDGGRPYEQYF.

This clone was detected only a few times. CDR3 loop: CACRTGTYNSPLHF. The CDR3 nucleotides are TGTGCCTGTCGGACAGGTACCTATAATTCACCCCTCCACTTT. V is TRBV30 and J is TRBJ1-6; 7 bases match TRBD1. The trim removed 6 bases at V and 2 bases at J, leaving 4 bases unmatched. The CDR3 runs 14 residues. Germline CDR1 reads GTSNPN; CDR2 reads SVGIG (reference sequence).

The table lists this clone with a count of one. This chain connects TRBV6-6 to TRBJ1-5; D remains unclear. The ends were cut back, 6 bases at V and 4 bases at J, with 13 bases in the middle. The CDR3 consists of 14 residues. The V gene's germline CDR1 is MNHNY and CDR2 SVGAGI (reference sequence). DNA for the CDR3: TGTGCCAGCAGCCTGCCCGGGGTAAATCAGCCCCAGCATTTT. Its translation: CASSLPGVNQPQHF.

This chain connects TRBV2 to TRBJ2-7; 9 nucleotides match TRBD1. The CDR3 has 15 residues. Germline loops: CDR1 SNHLY, CDR2 FYNNEI. Trimming took 2 bases from V and 2 from J; bases not matched to a gene: 4. The CDR3 DNA reads as TGTGCCAGCAGTGAAAGTGGGACAGGGACCTACGAGCAGTACTTC. This translates into CASSESGTGTYEQYF.

The chain couples TRBV24-1 to TRBJ1-1; D not resolved. This CDR3 region has 13 residues. V gave up 4 bases and J gave up 4 bases, with 9 bases separating them. Germline loops: CDR1 KGHDR, CDR2 SFDVKD. In nucleotides, the CDR3 is TGTGCCACCAGTGACGAAGCGGGCACTGAAGCTTTCTTT. It is translated as CATSDEAGTEAFF.

This clone was observed a single time. This rearrangement joins TRBV6-7 to TRBJ2-1; no reliable D call. TRBV6-7 is given ORF status, its function remaining uncertain. Trimming removed 7 bases at V and 3 bases at J, with 13 bases between. The CDR3 extends over 14 amino acids. As DNA, the CDR3 is TGTGCCAGCACCCTCGACCGTAACTACAATGAGCAGTTCTTC. It translates to CASTLDRNYNEQFF.

The chain joins TRBV11-1 to TRBJ2-7, with 11 bases aligning to TRBD2. Germline CDR1 SGHAT, CDR2 FQDESV (reference sequence). J was trimmed by 5 bases and V by 4 bases; bases with no gene match: 7. The CDR3 spans 15 residues. The CDR3 is CASSSNPLAGDEQYF. The CDR3 region has the DNA TGTGCCAGCAGCTCAAACCCACTAGCGGGAGACGAGCAGTACTTC.

The V and J genes are TRBV6-6 and TRBJ1-5, with a possible D match to TRBD1 (6 bases). V was pared by 6 bases and J by 7 bases, with 10 bases between. This CDR3 is built from 12 residues. The V gene's germline CDR1 is MNHNY and CDR2 SVGAGI (reference sequence). The CDR3 region is CASRGGGQPQHF. The CDR3 nucleotides read TGTGCCAGCAGAGGGGGAGGGCAGCCCCAGCATTTT.

This clone was observed a few times. The chain recombines TRBV5-4 with TRBJ1-2; D remains ambiguous. CDR1 and CDR2 from the germline V gene are SGHNT and YYREEE (reference sequence). Between the trimmed V and J ends, which lost 1 base and 7 bases, there was a span of 11 bases. The CDR3 is made up of 13 amino acids. CDR3 loop: CASSLWEGLGYTF. The DNA for the CDR3 is TGTGCCAGCAGCTTGTGGGAGGGTCTTGGCTACACCTTC.

The chain is built from TRBV28 and TRBJ2-7; the match to TRBD1 covers 8 bases. With 5 bases clipped from V and 3 bases from J, the junction kept 9 bases outside the gene matches. CDR3 length: 15 residues. The germline V gene has CDR1 MDHEN and CDR2 SYDVKM. In DNA, the CDR3 is TGTGCCAGCAGTCACGGACAGGGCCCCTTCTACGAGCAGTACTTC. It codes for CASSHGQGPFYEQYF.

This clone showed up just a few times. This rearrangement joins TRBV7-3 to TRBJ1-5; D is ambiguous. Germline lookup yields CDR1 SGHTA and CDR2 FQGTGA. V was clipped by 6 bases and J by 3 bases, with 15 bases between them. The CDR3 spans 15 residues. CDR3: CASSRYCQFNQPQHF. The CDR3 region has the DNA TGTGCCAGCAGTCGATATTGCCAGTTCAATCAGCCCCAGCATTTT.

Comments on this clone: The sample contains more than one DNA sequence encoding this CDR3. The chain employs TRBV6-6 and TRBJ1-1; D is unclear. This CDR3 comprises 12 residues. Trimming shortened V by 8 bases and J by 4 bases, and 11 bases separated the two germline ends. Germline CDR1 and CDR2: MNHNY and SVGAGI (reference sequence). CDR3 protein: CASRPGGTEAFF. DNA for the CDR3: TGTGCCAGCCGGCCCGGTGGCACTGAAGCTTTCTTT.